A single T cell receptor (beta chain) is shown here with its context. Its specificity is not known. The CDR3 length is 16 residues. The V and J ends lost 4 bases and 0 bases respectively, with 16 bases between them. Germline V CDR1 and CDR2: SGHNT, YYREEE (reference sequence). The record originates from a study of cytomegalovirus exposure and HLA in healthy donors. Study results and limitations: The study flagged fewer than 200 TCR beta chains as cytomegalovirus-associated. CMV serostatus alone was available as immune exposure information. TCR beta sequences reportedly predicted the HLA-A and HLA-B alleles of most subjects accurately. When a later analysis compared HLA-associated TCR beta chains with equally common others, the HLA-associated chains turned out to be more clonally expanded and to have lower generation probabilities.

PCR involved 60 Vbeta and 13 Jbeta primers. Profiled with immunoSEQ multiplex PCR; TCRdb holds only in-frame clones, not every one. The data contain a few hundred thousand clones, roughly four fifths of them singletons. The chain uses TRBV5-4 and TRBJ2-5; weak D call: TRBD1 (6 bases). Sequenced: PBMCs. The source is a woman in her thirties or forties in good health and CMV-seronegative. This CDR3 reads CASSPGALGNQETQYF. The DNA for the CDR3 is TGTGCCAGCAGCCCAGGGGCGCTGGGAAACCAAGAGACCCAGTACTTC. The full variable domain, in which reference TRBV5-4 and TRBJ2-5 provide the parts outside the CDR3, is ETGVTQSPTHLIKTRGQQVTLRCSSQSGHNTVSWYQQALGQGPQFIFQYYREEENGRGNFPPRFSGLQFPNYSSELNVNALELDDSALYLCASSPGALGNQETQYFGPGTRLLVL.